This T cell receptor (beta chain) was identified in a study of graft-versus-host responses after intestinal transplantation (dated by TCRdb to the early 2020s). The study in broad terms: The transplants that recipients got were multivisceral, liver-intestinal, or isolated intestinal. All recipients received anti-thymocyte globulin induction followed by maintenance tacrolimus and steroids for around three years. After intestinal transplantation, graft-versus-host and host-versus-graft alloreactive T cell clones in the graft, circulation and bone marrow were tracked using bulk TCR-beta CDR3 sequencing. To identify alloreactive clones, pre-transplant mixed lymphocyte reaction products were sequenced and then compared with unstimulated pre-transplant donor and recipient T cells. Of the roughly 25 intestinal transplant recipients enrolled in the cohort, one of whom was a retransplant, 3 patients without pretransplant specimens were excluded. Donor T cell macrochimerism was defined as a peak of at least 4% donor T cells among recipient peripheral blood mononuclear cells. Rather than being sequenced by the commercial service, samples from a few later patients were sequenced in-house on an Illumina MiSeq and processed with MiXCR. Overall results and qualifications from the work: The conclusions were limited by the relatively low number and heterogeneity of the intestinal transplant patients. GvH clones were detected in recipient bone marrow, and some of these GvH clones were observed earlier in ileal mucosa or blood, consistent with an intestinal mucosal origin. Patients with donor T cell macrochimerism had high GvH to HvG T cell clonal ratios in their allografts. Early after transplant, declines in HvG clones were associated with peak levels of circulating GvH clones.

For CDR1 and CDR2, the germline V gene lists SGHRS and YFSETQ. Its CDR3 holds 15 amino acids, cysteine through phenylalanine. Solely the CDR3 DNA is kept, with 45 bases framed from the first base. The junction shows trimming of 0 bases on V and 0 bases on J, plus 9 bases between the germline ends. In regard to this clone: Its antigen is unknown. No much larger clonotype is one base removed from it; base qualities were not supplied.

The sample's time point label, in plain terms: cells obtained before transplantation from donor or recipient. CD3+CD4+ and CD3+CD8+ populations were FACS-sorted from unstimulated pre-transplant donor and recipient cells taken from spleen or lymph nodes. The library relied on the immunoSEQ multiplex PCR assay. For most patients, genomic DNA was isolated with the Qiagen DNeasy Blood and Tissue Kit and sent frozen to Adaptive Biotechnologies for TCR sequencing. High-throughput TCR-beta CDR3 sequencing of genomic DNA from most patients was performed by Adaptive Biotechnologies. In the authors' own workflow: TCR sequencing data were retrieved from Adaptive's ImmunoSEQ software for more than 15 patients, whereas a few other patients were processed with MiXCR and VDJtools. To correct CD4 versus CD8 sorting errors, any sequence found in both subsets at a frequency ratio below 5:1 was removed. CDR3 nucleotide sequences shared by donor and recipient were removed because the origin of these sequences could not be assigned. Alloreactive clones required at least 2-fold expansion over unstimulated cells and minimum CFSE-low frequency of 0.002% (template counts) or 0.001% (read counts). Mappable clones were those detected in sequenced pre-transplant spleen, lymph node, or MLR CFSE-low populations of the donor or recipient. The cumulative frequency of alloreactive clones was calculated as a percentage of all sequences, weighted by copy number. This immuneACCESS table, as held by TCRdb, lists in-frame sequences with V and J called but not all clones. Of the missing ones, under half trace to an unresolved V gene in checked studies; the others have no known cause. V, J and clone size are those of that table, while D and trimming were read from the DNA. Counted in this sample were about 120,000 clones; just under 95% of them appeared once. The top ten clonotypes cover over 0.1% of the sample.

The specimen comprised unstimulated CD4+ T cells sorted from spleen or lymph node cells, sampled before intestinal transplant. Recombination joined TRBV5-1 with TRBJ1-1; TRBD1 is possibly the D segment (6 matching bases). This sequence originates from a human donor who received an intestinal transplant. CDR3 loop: CASSLEGGMNTEAFF. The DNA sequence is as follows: TGCGCCAGCAGCTTGGAAGGGGGTATGAACACTGAAGCTTTCTTT.